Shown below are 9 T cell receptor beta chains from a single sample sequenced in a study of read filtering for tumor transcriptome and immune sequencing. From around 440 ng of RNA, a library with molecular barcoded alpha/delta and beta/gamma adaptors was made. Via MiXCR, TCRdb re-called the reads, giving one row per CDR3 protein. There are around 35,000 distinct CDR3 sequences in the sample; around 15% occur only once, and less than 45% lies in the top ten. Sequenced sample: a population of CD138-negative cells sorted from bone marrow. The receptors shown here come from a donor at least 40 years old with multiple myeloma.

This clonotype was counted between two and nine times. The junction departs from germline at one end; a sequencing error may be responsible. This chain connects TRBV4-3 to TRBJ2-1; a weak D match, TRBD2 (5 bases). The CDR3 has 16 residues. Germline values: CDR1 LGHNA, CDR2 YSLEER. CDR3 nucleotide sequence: TGCGCCAGCAGCCAAGAATTACTAGTGCCCTACGATGAGCAGTTCTTC. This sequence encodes CASSQELLVPYDEQFF.

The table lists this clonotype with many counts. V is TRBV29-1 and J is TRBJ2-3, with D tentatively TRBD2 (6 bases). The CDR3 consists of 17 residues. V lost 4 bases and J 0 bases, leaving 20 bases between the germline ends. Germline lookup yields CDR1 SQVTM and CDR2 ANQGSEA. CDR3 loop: CSVGPTPTSSSTDTQYF. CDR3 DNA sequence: TGCAGCGTTGGCCCGACTCCTACTAGCTCAAGCACAGATACGCAGTATTTT.

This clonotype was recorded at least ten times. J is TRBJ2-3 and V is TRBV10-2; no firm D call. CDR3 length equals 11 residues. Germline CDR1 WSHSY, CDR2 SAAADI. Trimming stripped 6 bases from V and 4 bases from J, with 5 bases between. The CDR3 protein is CASRGPDTQYF. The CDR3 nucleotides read TGCGCCAGCAGAGGACCAGATACGCAGTATTTT.

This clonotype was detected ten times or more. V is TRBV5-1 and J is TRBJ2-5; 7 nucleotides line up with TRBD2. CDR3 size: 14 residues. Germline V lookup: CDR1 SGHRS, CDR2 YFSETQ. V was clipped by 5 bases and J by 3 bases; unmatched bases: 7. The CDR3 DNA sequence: TGCGCCAGCAGAATGGGGGGGTTCGAAGAGACCCAGTACTTC. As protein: CASRMGGFEETQYF.

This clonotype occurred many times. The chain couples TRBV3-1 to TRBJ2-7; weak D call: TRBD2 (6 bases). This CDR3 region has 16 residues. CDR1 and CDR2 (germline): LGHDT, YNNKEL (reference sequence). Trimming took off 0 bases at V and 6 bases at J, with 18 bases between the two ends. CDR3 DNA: TGTGCCAGCAGCCAAGAGGAGGGCCGACCCCAGGGCGAGCAGTACTTC. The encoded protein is CASSQEEGRPQGEQYF.

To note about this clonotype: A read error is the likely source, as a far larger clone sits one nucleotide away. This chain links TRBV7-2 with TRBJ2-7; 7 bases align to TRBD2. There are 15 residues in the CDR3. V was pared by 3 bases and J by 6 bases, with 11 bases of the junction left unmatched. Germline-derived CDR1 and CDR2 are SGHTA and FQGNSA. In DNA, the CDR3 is TGTGCCAGCAGCTTCTTGGCGGGAGAGCCCGGCGAGCAGTACTTC. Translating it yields CASSFLAGEPGEQYF.

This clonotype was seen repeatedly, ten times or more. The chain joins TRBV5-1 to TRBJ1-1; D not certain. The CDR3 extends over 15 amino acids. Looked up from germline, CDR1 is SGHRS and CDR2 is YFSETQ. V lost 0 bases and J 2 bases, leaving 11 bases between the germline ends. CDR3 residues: CASSLGGRENTEAFF. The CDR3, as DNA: TGCGCCAGCAGCTTGGGGGGTCGGGAAAACACTGAAGCTTTCTTT.

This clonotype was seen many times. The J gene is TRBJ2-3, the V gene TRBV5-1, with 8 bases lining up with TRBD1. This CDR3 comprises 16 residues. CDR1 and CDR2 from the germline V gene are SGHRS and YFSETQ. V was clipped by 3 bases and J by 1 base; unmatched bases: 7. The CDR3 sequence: CASSSLLTGGTDTQYF. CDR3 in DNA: TGCGCCAGCAGCTCGCTTCTGACAGGGGGCACAGATACGCAGTATTTT.

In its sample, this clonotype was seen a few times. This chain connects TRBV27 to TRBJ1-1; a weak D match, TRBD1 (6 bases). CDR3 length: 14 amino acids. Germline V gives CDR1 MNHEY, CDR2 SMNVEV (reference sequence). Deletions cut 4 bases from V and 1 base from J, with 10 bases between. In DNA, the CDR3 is TGTGCCAGCAGTTGGTTCAGGGGGAACACTGAAGCTTTCTTT. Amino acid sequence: CASSWFRGNTEAFF.